A selection of T cell receptor beta chains follows, all from one sample in a study of cytomegalovirus exposure and HLA in healthy donors. Profiled with immunoSEQ multiplex PCR; TCRdb holds only in-frame clones, not every one. Here the sample spans 150,000 to 200,000 clones, more than 70% being singletons. Sequences were obtained from PBMCs. These receptors were obtained from a young man in good health and CMV-seropositive. The CDR3 runs from the conserved cysteine through the conserved F or W. A D gene is named only where the DNA matches it firmly. Size tells how often a clone was seen (once, few, many) or the class of an expanded clone, and some rows leave it out.

D gene | J gene | clone size | V gene | CDR3 DNA | CDR3 protein
TRBD2 | TRBJ2-3 | - | TRBV5-4 | TGTGCCAGCAGCTTGGGGGGGACTAGCGGCACAGATACGCAGTATTTT | CASSLGGTSGTDTQYF
- | TRBJ2-1 | - | TRBV6-1 | TGTGCCAGCACAGGGGCGAACTCCTACAATGAGCAGTTCTTC | CASTGANSYNEQFF
- | TRBJ2-5 | - | TRBV6-5 | TGTGCCAGCAGTTGGAGGGGAACGGAGACCCAGTACTTC | CASSWRGTETQYF
- | TRBJ1-1 | - | TRBV30 | TGTGCCTGTTTTGGGGTCGGGGTCACTGAAGCTTTCTTT | CACFGVGVTEAFF
- | TRBJ2-3 | once | TRBV18 | TGTGCCAGCTCACCGGACGATGCGGGAAATACGCAGTATTTT | CASSPDDAGNTQYF
- | TRBJ2-1 | - | TRBV5-6 | TGTGCCAGCAGCTTGATTCTCAGAAGCTCCTACAATGAGCAGTTCTTC | CASSLILRSSYNEQFF
TRBD2 | TRBJ2-7 | - | TRBV6-1 | TGTGCCAGCAGTGAACAGACTAGCTCGCGCCACGAGCAGTACTTC | CASSEQTSSRHEQYF
TRBD1 | TRBJ1-2 | - | TRBV7-9 | TGTGCCAGCAGCGACCAGGGGGCGGTCTATGGCTACACCTTC | CASSDQGAVYGYTF
TRBD1 | TRBJ2-4 | - | TRBV5-8 | TGTGCCAGCAACCAGGGGGGACAGGGCATCAAAAACATTCAGTACTTC | CASNQGGQGIKNIQYF
TRBD1 | TRBJ2-7 | - | TRBV30 | TGTGCCTGGAGTGTAGCAGACAGGGGCGAGCAGTACTTC | CAWSVADRGEQYF
TRBD1 | TRBJ2-7 | - | TRBV5-1 | TGCGCCAGCAGGGTCGGACAGGTTGGACTCGACGAGCAGTACTTC | CASRVGQVGLDEQYF
TRBD1 | TRBJ2-5 | - | TRBV2 | TGTGCCAGCGGATATCGACAGGGGAGCCAAGAGACCCAGTACTTC | CASGYRQGSQETQYF
TRBD1 | TRBJ2-7 | - | TRBV19 | TGTGCCAGTAGTACCCCCGGACAGGGGCTGCCTAACTACGAGCAGTACTTC | CASSTPGQGLPNYEQYF